This T cell receptor (beta chain) was profiled in a study of beta chain features in type 1 diabetes. About the research overall: Sorted cells, about 98,000,000 in number, were examined across all samples. The study, taken as a whole, reports: The study left unresolved whether HLA type influences TCRB rearrangement. PCR could preferentially amplify shorter templates, alike in patients and controls. TCRB CDR3s from Type 1 diabetes patients were moderately but significantly shorter in all four CD4+ subsets.

Comments on this clone: As yet, its antigen is unknown.

This CDR3 is 16 amino acids long. Germline V gene lookup returns CDR1 LNHNV and CDR2 YYDKDF (reference sequence). Trimming took 3 bases from V and 4 from J; bases not matched to a gene: 11. Reverse transcription of all isolated RNA meant that expressed TCRB transcripts were sequenced. TCRdb keeps only in-frame clones here, not all; method: immunoSEQ multiplex PCR. The sample records fewer than 300,000 clones, 11% being singletons. The sample consisted of naive CD4+ T cells from blood. The sequence was collected from a man under 40 with type 1 diabetes. The chain is built from TRBV15 and TRBJ2-5, with 7 positions matching TRBD1. CDR3 sequence: CATSRTNRGIGETQYF. CDR3 sequence (DNA): TGTGCCACCAGCAGGACTAACAGGGGAATTGGAGAGACCCAGTACTTC.